This T cell receptor (beta chain) was sequenced in a study of T cell responses to AZD1222 COVID-19 vaccine. Overall study context: Samples with a second dose at about 4 or about 12 weeks were pooled together. Study findings and constraints: Targets within unmutated variant regions were reportedly found for nearly half of spike-specific TCRs. The breadth and depth of Spike-specific TCRs increased once two AZD1222 doses had been given. A mostly white British donor set with more females was recruited, and clonal diversity was possibly underestimated.

V was pared by 5 bases and J by 3 bases, with 3 bases of the junction left unmatched. This CDR3 contains 15 residues. CDR1 SGHAT and CDR2 FQNNGV come from the germline V gene. A remark on this clone: Its antigen is not known.

Produced via immunoSEQ multiplex PCR; TCRdb's table is partial and in-frame only. The sample comprises approximately 150,000 clones, 80% to 95% of which are singletons, and under 2.5% rests with the top ten. The V and J genes are TRBV11-2 and TRBJ2-1, with 11 bases fitting TRBD2. The sample was peripheral blood, taken on day 0 of AZD1222 vaccination. This TCR was recovered from an adult in good health. The CDR3, as DNA: TGTGCCAGCAGCGCTAGCGGGGGGAACTACAATGAGCAGTTCTTC. This gives the protein CASSASGGNYNEQFF.